The 3 T cell receptor beta chains below all came from one sample that was sequenced in a study of cytomegalovirus exposure and HLA in healthy donors. A multiplex PCR was run with 60 Vbeta primers and 13 Jbeta primers. Using immunoSEQ multiplex PCR, the repertoire was profiled, and TCRdb retains in-frame clones only, with some absent. The sample has more than 120,000 clones; over 75% are singletons. The sample was PBMCs. All receptors derive from a male donor in good health and CMV-seronegative.

The gene calls are TRBV7-9 and TRBJ1-2, with TRBD1 identical over 8 bases. This CDR3 is built from 13 residues. Germline CDR1 and CDR2: SEHNR and FQNEAQ (reference sequence). V dropped 1 base and J dropped 5; count of bases not matched to a gene: 0. The CDR3 nucleotides are TGTGCCAGCAGCTTAGGGACAGGGTATGGCTACACCTTC. It codes for CASSLGTGYGYTF.

This clone has just a few counts. The CDR3 region is CASSLLNYPNEQFF. The DNA of the CDR3 is TGTGCCAGCAGCTTACTAAACTACCCCAATGAGCAGTTCTTC. V is TRBV11-3 and J is TRBJ2-1, with D hard to call. Germline lookup yields CDR1 SGHNT and CDR2 YENEEA. The CDR3 sequence is 14 residues long. Trimming removed 2 bases from V and 6 bases from J, with 11 bases in between.

The rearrangement links TRBV18 to TRBJ2-7; 10 bases align to TRBD2. The CDR3 loop spans 15 amino acids. Losses at the gene ends were 6 bases for V and 3 bases for J; bases not matched to a gene: 8. Germline CDR1 KGHSH, CDR2 LQKENI. In nucleotides, the CDR3 is TGTGCCAGCTCCCTAGGACTAGCGGTTATCTACGAGCAGTACTTC. Translated, it gives CASSLGLAVIYEQYF.